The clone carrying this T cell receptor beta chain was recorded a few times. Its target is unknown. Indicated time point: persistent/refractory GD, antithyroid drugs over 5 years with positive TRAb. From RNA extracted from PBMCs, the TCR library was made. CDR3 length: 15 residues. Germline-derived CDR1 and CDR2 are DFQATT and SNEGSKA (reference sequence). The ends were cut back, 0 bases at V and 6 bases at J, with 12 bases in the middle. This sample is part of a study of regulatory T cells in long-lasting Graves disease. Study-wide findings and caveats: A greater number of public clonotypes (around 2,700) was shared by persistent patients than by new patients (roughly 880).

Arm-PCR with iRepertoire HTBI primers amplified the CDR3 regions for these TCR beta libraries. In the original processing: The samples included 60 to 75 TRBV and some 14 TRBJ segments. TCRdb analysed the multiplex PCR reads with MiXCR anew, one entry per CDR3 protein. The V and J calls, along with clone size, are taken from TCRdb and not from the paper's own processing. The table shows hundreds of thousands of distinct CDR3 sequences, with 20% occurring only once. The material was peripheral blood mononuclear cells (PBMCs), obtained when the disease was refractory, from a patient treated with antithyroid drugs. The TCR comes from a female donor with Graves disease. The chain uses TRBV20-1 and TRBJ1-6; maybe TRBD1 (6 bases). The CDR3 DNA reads TGCAGTGCTAGAGAACAGGGTATTGCTAATTCACCCCTCCACTTT. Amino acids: CSAREQGIANSPLHF.